This record concerns one T cell receptor (beta chain) sequence. Profiling relied on immunoSEQ multiplex PCR, and the TCRdb table lists in-frame clones only, not all of them. The table shows about 62,000 clones, with around nine tenths occurring only once. The data were obtained in a study of technical replicates of blood from a handful of donors. This CDR3 comprises 15 residues. V was trimmed by 2 bases and J by 2 bases, leaving 9 bases between them. Germline assignment: CDR1 LGHNA and CDR2 YNFKEQ. The TCR originated in a human donor in good health. Some clones in this sample may be carry-over from other donors' samples. Specimen: PBMCs. This chain connects TRBV4-2 to TRBJ2-2; no definite D call. As DNA, the CDR3 is TGTGCCAGCAGCCAACGGCTACTAAACACCGGGGAGCTGTTTTTT. This codes for CASSQRLLNTGELFF.